This entry lists 13 T cell receptor beta chains sequenced from one sample in a study of shared clonotypes between healthy human individuals. Method: immunoSEQ multiplex PCR; TCRdb's copy keeps in-frame clones and lacks some. In the table there are about 960,000 clones, approximately 80% of which are singletons. The material sequenced was memory CD4+ T cells sorted from blood. Regarding subset: CD45RA-negative fraction. The receptors come from a man aged 18 to 29 in good health.

This chain connects TRBV14 to TRBJ2-5; D might be TRBD1 or TRBD2, each matching 6 bases. The CDR3 sequence is 16 residues long. The V gene's germline CDR1 is SGHDN and CDR2 FVKESK. V lost 0 bases to trimming and J lost 4 bases, with 15 bases between them. The CDR3 reads CASSQDRGAGPETQYF. CDR3 nucleotide sequence: TGTGCCAGCAGCCAAGACAGGGGCGCGGGGCCAGAGACCCAGTACTTC.

As DNA, the CDR3 is TGTGCCAGCAGAATGGCTGGACAGGGTGATTATGGCTACACCTTC. Translating gives CASRMAGQGDYGYTF. The rearrangement joins TRBV28 to TRBJ1-2, with 8 bases matching TRBD1. Per the germline V gene, CDR1 is MDHEN and CDR2 is SYDVKM. This CDR3 has 15 residues. V lost 6 bases to trimming and J lost 5 bases; unmatched junction nucleotides: 11.

The V call is TRBV19, the J call TRBJ1-5; no clear D. The CDR3 is 13 residues long. Trimming shortened V by 8 bases and J by 9 bases, and 17 bases separated the two germline ends. Germline V lookup: CDR1 LNHDA, CDR2 SQIVND (reference sequence). This chain's CDR3 is CASAKAGAGPQHF. The CDR3 bases are TGTGCCAGTGCTAAGGCGGGTGCCGGGCCCCAGCATTTT. Filled out from reference TRBV19 and TRBJ1-5, the complete variable domain reads DGGITQSPKYLFRKEGQNVTLSCEQNLNHDAMYWYRQDPGQGLRLIYYSQIVNDFQKGDIAEGYSVSREKKESFPLTVTSAQKNPTAFYLCASAKAGAGPQHFGDGTRLSIL.

The chain uses TRBV19 and TRBJ2-1; 7 bases are a match to TRBD1. The CDR3 loop spans 15 amino acids. Germline CDR1 is LNHDA and CDR2 is SQIVND (reference sequence). Trimming took 5 bases from V and 5 from J; bases not matched to a gene: 9. CDR3 coding DNA: TGTGCCAGTAGTGAATCCGGGACAGTGGACAATGAGCAGTTCTTC. Encoded protein: CASSESGTVDNEQFF.

This clone was observed at least ten times. This chain joins TRBV27 and TRBJ2-3; D is possibly TRBD2 (7 bases). The V gene's germline CDR1 is MNHEY and CDR2 SMNVEV (reference sequence). Between the trimmed V and J ends, which lost 5 bases and 1 base, there was a span of 16 bases. The CDR3 spans 16 residues. As DNA, the CDR3 is TGTGCCAGCAGTCCCCTTGGAGGGGGGGGCACAGATACGCAGTATTTT. Translation: CASSPLGGGGTDTQYF.

The chain employs TRBV6-6 and TRBJ2-2; 7 bases line up with TRBD2. This CDR3 contains 15 residues. The germline V gene encodes CDR1 MNHNY and CDR2 SVGAGI (reference sequence). After removal of 7 bases from V and 1 base from J, the junction contained 6 bases not matched to a gene. CDR3 in DNA: TGTGCCAGCATAGAAATAGCGGGGAACACCGGGGAGCTGTTTTTT. Protein sequence: CASIEIAGNTGELFF.

This sequence joins TRBV10-1 and TRBJ2-1, with 8 bases lining up with TRBD1. The CDR3 covers 15 residues. Germline lookup yields CDR1 WNHNN and CDR2 SYGVQD (reference sequence). Unmatched junction bases numbered 4, after V lost 0 bases and J lost 6 bases. CDR3 in amino acids: CASSESGRGPNEQFF. As DNA, the CDR3 is TGCGCCAGCAGTGAGTCGGGCAGGGGGCCCAATGAGCAGTTCTTC.

This chain uses TRBV5-1 with TRBJ2-3; D is uncertain. CDR3 length equals 15 residues. CDR1 is SGHRS, CDR2 YFSETQ, per germline. V was shortened by 0 bases and J by 0 bases, with 8 bases between the two germline ends. The CDR3 spells CASSLVSTSTDTQYF. CDR3 bases: TGCGCCAGCAGCTTGGTTTCTACTAGCACAGATACGCAGTATTTT. The full variable domain, its missing parts supplied by reference TRBV5-1 and TRBJ2-3, is KAGVTQTPRYLIKTRGQQVTLSCSPISGHRSVSWYQQTPGQGLQFLFEYFSETQRNKGNFPGRFSGRQFSNSRSEMNVSTLELGDSALYLCASSLVSTSTDTQYFGPGTRLTVL.

V gene TRBV11-3 combines with J gene TRBJ2-3, with 15 positions matching TRBD2. This CDR3 has 17 amino acids. J gave up 5 bases and V 5 bases, and 8 bases lay outside the gene matches. Looked up from germline, CDR1 is SGHNT and CDR2 is YENEEA. The CDR3 region has the DNA TGTGCCAGCAGCCGAGGGACTAGCGGGGGGCTTCGAGATACGCAGTATTTT. Residues: CASSRGTSGGLRDTQYF.

There are many counts of this clone. The chain joins TRBV19 to TRBJ1-2; D is undetermined. V gave up 5 bases and J gave up 8 bases, with 21 bases separating them. From germline, CDR1 is LNHDA and CDR2 SQIVND (reference sequence). There are 15 residues in the CDR3. The DNA for the CDR3 is TGTGCCAGTAGTGTACACCCCCCTGTGGGTAGCGGCTACACCTTC. Translation: CASSVHPPVGSGYTF.

The genes are TRBV9 and TRBJ2-1; no clear D. V dropped 0 bases and J dropped 9 bases, with 10 bases sitting between them. Germline assignment: CDR1 SGDLS and CDR2 YYNGEE. This CDR3 contains 13 residues. The CDR3 spells CASSVEGSTEQFF. CDR3 DNA sequence: TGTGCCAGCAGCGTAGAAGGTAGCACTGAGCAGTTCTTC.

The chain recombines TRBV5-4 with TRBJ1-1; maybe TRBD1 (6 bases). The CDR3 extends over 14 amino acids. Trimming removed 4 bases from V and 1 base from J, with 11 bases in between. Germline CDR1 is SGHNT and CDR2 is YYREEE (reference sequence). The CDR3 protein is CASSRDTQNTEAFF. In nucleotides, the CDR3 is TGTGCCAGCAGCAGGGACACCCAGAACACTGAAGCTTTCTTT.

Here the CDR3 reads CASSPPTSGGPGTQYF. CDR3 coding DNA: TGTGCCAGCAGTCCTCCGACTAGCGGGGGACCCGGGACCCAGTACTTC. The chain has TRBV27 and TRBJ2-5; 12 bases agree with TRBD2. The CDR3 runs 16 residues. The germline CDR1 and CDR2 sequences are MNHEY and SMNVEV (reference sequence). Unmatched junction bases numbered 11, after V lost 5 bases and J lost 7 bases.